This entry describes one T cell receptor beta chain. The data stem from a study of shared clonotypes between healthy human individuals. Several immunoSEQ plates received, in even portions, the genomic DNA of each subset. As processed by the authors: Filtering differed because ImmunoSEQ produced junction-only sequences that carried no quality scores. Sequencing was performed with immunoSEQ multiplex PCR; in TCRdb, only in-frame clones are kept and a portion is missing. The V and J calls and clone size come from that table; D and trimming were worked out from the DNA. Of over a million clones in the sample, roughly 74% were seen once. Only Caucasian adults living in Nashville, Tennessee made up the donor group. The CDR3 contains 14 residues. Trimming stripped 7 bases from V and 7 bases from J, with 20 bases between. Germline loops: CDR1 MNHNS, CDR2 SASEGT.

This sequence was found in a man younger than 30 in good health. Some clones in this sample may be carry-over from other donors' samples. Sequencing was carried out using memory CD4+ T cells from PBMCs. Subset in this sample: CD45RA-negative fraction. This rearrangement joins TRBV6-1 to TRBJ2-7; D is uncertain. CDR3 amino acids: CASTIQGSSREQYF. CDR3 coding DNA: TGTGCCAGCACCATACAAGGCTCCTCTAGGGAGCAGTACTTC.